These 15 T cell receptor beta chains share one sample of origin, sequenced in a study of cytomegalovirus exposure and HLA in healthy donors (dated by TCRdb to between 2016 and 2019). Library generation was performed with the immunoSEQ multiplex PCR assay. The table was pulled from immuneACCESS by TCRdb, which kept in-frame rearrangements only. Such tables lose some clones; where checked, under half of the loss comes from unresolved V genes, and the rest has no known cause. The sample table records approximately 150,000 clones; about 87% of these occur just once. Roughly 1.4% of the sample comes from the top ten. Sequenced sample: PBMCs. The origin of the receptors is a woman aged 25 to 39 in good health and CMV-seronegative.

J is TRBJ2-7 and V is TRBV7-2; 10 nucleotides agree with TRBD2. The V gene end was trimmed by 2 bases and the J gene end by 4 bases; junction bases not matched to a gene: 5. Per germline, CDR1 SGHTA and CDR2 FQGNSA. CDR3 length equals 15 residues. CDR3 protein: CASSLISGGEYEQYF. The CDR3 nucleotides are TGTGCCAGCAGCTTAATAAGCGGGGGGGAATACGAGCAGTACTTC.

This clone was observed once. The chain is built from TRBV18 and TRBJ2-5; 11 bases agree with TRBD2. Germline trimming cut 3 bases from V and 3 bases from J; bases unmatched to any gene: 9. This CDR3 is built from 17 residues. The germline V gene has CDR1 KGHSH and CDR2 LQKENI. The CDR3 DNA reads TGTGCCAGCTCACCTCTACTCGGGACTAGCGGTAAAGAGACCCAGTACTTC. This translates into CASSPLLGTSGKETQYF.

This clone has only a few counts. This sequence joins TRBV6-1 and TRBJ2-1, with D possibly TRBD1 on 6 matching bases. The V gene lost 8 bases and the J gene lost 6 bases, with 14 bases spanning the gap. The CDR3 is 13 residues long. The germline V gene encodes CDR1 MNHNS and CDR2 SASEGT. In DNA form, the CDR3 reads TGTGCCAGCTCGGCACAGGGTGGCAATGAGCAGTTCTTC. This encodes CASSAQGGNEQFF.

This chain links TRBV19 with TRBJ2-7, with 10 bases matching TRBD1. Trimming removed 7 bases from V and 5 bases from J; junction bases left unmatched: 8. CDR1 is LNHDA and CDR2 is SQIVND in the germline V gene (reference sequence). This CDR3 comprises 14 residues. CDR3 sequence: CASKPGQGRHEQYF. CDR3 DNA: TGTGCCAGTAAACCGGGACAGGGGAGACACGAGCAGTACTTC.

This chain connects TRBV15 to TRBJ1-3, with D possibly TRBD1 on 6 matching bases. V was clipped by 4 bases and J by 1 base, with 23 bases between them. Germline V gives CDR1 LNHNV, CDR2 YYDKDF (reference sequence). The CDR3 length is 19 residues. CDR3: CATSNRRPKGGKSGNTIYF. The CDR3 bases are TGTGCCACCAGCAACCGGAGGCCTAAGGGGGGGAAGTCTGGAAACACCATATATTTT.

The chain links TRBV29-1 to TRBJ2-7, with TRBD2 matching over 7 bases. The trim removed 3 bases at V and 6 bases at J, leaving 8 bases unmatched. Germline-derived CDR1 and CDR2 are SQVTM and ANQGSEA. CDR3 length: 13 residues. The CDR3 spells CSVDGGVGGEQYF. CDR3 nucleotides: TGCAGCGTTGATGGGGGGGTTGGGGGCGAGCAGTACTTC.

The rearrangement joins TRBV4-1 to TRBJ1-1, with TRBD1 identical over 8 bases. Per the germline V gene, CDR1 is MGHRA and CDR2 is YSYEKL. The J segment lost 10 bases and the V segment lost 1 base, leaving 5 bases of the junction unmatched. The CDR3 loop spans 13 amino acids. The chain's CDR3 is CASSQAIGQGAFF. DNA for the CDR3: TGCGCCAGCAGCCAAGCCATAGGACAGGGAGCTTTCTTT.

V is TRBV7-2 and J is TRBJ2-7; 11 bases match TRBD1. J was trimmed by 2 bases and V by 1 base; bases with no gene match: 4. CDR1 SGHTA and CDR2 FQGNSA come from the germline V gene. The CDR3 has 16 residues. CDR3 residues: CASSLDGGQGAYEQYF. The DNA of the CDR3 is TGTGCCAGCAGCTTAGATGGGGGACAGGGGGCCTACGAGCAGTACTTC.

The J gene is TRBJ1-1, the V gene TRBV4-1; 8 bases fit TRBD1. The CDR3 consists of 16 residues. From germline, CDR1 is MGHRA and CDR2 YSYEKL. Trimming took 1 base from V and 2 from J; bases not matched to a gene: 6. This CDR3 is CASSQVLAGGNTEAFF. The DNA of the CDR3 is TGCGCCAGCAGCCAAGTGCTGGCAGGGGGCAACACTGAAGCTTTCTTT.

This clone was recorded a few times. The gene calls are TRBV11-2 and TRBJ2-2, with D possibly TRBD1 on 5 matching bases. Trimming removed 4 bases at V and 2 bases at J, with 8 bases between. Germline V CDR1 and CDR2: SGHAT, FQNNGV. The CDR3 is 14 residues long. The DNA of the CDR3 is TGTGCCAGCAGCTCGACAGATAACACCGGGGAGCTGTTTTTT. Its protein is CASSSTDNTGELFF.

The chain recombines TRBV5-6 with TRBJ1-6; D gene ambiguous. Germline V gene data show CDR1 as SGHDT and CDR2 as YYEEEE. The V end was cut by 3 bases, the J end by 11 bases, with 6 bases between. The length of the CDR3 is 11 residues. The CDR3 sequence: CASSSGAPLHF. CDR3 nucleotides: TGTGCCAGCAGCTCCGGGGCACCCCTCCACTTT. Complete variable domain (other parts from reference TRBV5-6 and TRBJ1-6): DAGVTQSPTHLIKTRGQQVTLRCSPKSGHDTVSWYQQALGQGPQFIFQYYEEEERQRGNFPDRFSGHQFPNYSSELNVNALLLGDSALYLCASSSGAPLHFGNGTRLTVT.

The chain recombines TRBV14 with TRBJ1-4, with 8 bases identical to TRBD1. Losses at the gene ends were 6 bases for V and 13 bases for J; bases not matched to a gene: 16. CDR1 SGHDN and CDR2 FVKESK come from the germline V gene. The length of the CDR3 is 15 residues. The DNA for the CDR3 is TGTGCCAGCAGTCCTAGACAGGGGTCGATAAAAAGACTGTTTTTT. This sequence encodes CASSPRQGSIKRLFF.

A few counts support this clone. V and J are TRBV2 and TRBJ2-7; TRBD1 matches at 7 bases. CDR3 length: 13 amino acids. V lost 8 bases, J lost 2 bases, and 6 bases stayed unmatched. Germline V lookup: CDR1 SNHLY, CDR2 FYNNEI. This CDR3 reads CASSGTAAYEQYF. In DNA, the CDR3 is TGTGCCAGCTCCGGGACAGCCGCCTACGAGCAGTACTTC.

This clone was counted a few times. The chain is built from TRBV6-5 and TRBJ1-2; 7 bases match TRBD1. The CDR3 is 13 amino acids. With V trimmed by 8 bases and J by 4 bases, 7 bases remained unmatched. Germline loops: CDR1 MNHEY, CDR2 SVGAGI. The CDR3 coding sequence is TGTGCCAGCCTAAGGGGGCGCGGCTATGGCTACACCTTC. This translates into CASLRGRGYGYTF.

V gene TRBV10-3 combines with J gene TRBJ1-1; D ambiguous. Germline lookup yields CDR1 ENHRY and CDR2 SYGVKD. The CDR3 runs 15 residues. V lost 0 bases, J lost 0 bases, and 8 bases lay in between. The CDR3 reads CAISESTVMNTEAFF. CDR3 nucleotides: TGTGCCATCAGTGAGTCAACGGTCATGAACACTGAAGCTTTCTTT.